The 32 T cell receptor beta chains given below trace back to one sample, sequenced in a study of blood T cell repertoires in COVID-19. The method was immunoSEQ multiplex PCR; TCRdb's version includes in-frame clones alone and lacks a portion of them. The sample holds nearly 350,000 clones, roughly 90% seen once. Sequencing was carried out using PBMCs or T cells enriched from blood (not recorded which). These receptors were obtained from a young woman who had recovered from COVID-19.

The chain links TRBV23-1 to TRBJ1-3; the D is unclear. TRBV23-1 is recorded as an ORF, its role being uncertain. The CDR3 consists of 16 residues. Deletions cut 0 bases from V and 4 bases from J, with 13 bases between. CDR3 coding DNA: TGCGCCAGCAGTCAATCGCGGTTCTGTCGGGGAAACACCATATATTTT. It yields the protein CASSQSRFCRGNTIYF.

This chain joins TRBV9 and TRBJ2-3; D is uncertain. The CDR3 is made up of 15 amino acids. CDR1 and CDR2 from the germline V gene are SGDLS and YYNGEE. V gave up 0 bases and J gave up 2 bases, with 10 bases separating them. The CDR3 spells CASSVGVSYTDTQYF. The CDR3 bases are TGTGCCAGCAGCGTAGGGGTTAGCTACACAGATACGCAGTATTTT.

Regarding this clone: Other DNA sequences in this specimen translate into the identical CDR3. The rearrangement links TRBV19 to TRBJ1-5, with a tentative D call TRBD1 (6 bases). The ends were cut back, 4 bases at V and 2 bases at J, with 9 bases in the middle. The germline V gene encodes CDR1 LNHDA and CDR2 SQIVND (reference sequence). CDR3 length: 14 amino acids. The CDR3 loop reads CASSTAGGNQPQHF. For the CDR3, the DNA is TGTGCCAGTAGTACGGCAGGGGGCAATCAGCCCCAGCATTTT.

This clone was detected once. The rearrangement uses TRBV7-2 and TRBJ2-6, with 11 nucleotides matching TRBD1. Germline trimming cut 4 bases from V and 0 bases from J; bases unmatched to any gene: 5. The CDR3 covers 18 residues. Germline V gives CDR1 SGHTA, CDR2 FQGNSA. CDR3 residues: CASSSGQGAISGANVLTF. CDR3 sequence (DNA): TGTGCCAGCAGCTCCGGACAGGGGGCAATCTCTGGGGCCAACGTCCTGACTTTC.

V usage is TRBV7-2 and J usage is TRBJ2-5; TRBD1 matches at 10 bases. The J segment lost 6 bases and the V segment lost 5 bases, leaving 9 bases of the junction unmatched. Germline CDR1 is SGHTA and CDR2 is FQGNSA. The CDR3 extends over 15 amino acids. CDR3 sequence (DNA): TGTGCCAGCAGCGGACACCGGGACAGGGGACAGACCCAGTACTTC. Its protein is CASSGHRDRGQTQYF.

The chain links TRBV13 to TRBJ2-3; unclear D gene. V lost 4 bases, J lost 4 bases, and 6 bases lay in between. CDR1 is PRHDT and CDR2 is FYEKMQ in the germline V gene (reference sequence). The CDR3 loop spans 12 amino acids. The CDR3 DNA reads TGTGCCAGCAGCTCCCCTGCAGATACGCAGTATTTT. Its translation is CASSSPADTQYF.

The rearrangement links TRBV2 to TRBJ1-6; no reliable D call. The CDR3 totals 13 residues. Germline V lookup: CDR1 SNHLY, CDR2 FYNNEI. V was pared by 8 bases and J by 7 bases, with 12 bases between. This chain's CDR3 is CASRDTKNSPLHF. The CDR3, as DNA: TGTGCCAGCCGAGACACCAAGAATTCACCCCTCCACTTT. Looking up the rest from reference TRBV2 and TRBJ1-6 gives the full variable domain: EPEVTQTPSHQVTQMGQEVILRCVPISNHLYFYWYRQILGQKVEFLVSFYNNEISEKSEIFDDQFSVERPDGSNFTLKIRSTKLEDSAMYFCASRDTKNSPLHFGNGTRLTVT.

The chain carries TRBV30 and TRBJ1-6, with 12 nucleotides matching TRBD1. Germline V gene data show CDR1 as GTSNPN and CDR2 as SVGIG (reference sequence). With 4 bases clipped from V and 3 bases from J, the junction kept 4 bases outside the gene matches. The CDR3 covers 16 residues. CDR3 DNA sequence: TGTGCCTGGACTGGGACAGGGGGCAACTATAATTCACCCCTCCACTTT. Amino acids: CAWTGTGGNYNSPLHF.

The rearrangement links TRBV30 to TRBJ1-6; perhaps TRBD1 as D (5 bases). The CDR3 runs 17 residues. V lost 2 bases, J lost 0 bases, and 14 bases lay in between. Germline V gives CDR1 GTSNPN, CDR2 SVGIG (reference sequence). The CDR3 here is CAWSWPGRSSYNSPLHF. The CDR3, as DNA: TGTGCCTGGAGTTGGCCAGGGAGGAGCTCCTATAATTCACCCCTCCACTTT.

For the CDR3, the DNA is TGTGCCAGCAGTTACTCTAGGACAGGGAAGAATCAGCCCCAGCATTTT. It codes for CASSYSRTGKNQPQHF. V gene TRBV6-6 combines with J gene TRBJ1-5, with 8 bases fitting TRBD1. There are 16 residues in the CDR3. The ends lost 0 bases at V and 4 bases at J; junction bases unmatched: 5. CDR1 and CDR2 (germline): MNHNY, SVGAGI (reference sequence).

The CDR3 nucleotides read TGTGCCAGCAGCTTAACAGGGGGAGGAACTGAAGCTTTCTTT. It encodes CASSLTGGGTEAFF. The V and J genes are TRBV7-8 and TRBJ1-1, with 8 bases lining up with TRBD1. Losses at the gene ends were 2 bases for V and 5 bases for J; bases not matched to a gene: 4. Germline lookup yields CDR1 SGHVS and CDR2 FQNEAQ. The CDR3 extends over 14 amino acids.

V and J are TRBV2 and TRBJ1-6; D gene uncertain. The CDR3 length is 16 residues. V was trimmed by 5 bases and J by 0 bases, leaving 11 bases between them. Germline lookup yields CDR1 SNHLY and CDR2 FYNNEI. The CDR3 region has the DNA TGTGCCAGCAGTCTAGACGGAAGCTCCTATAATTCACCCCTCCACTTT. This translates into CASSLDGSSYNSPLHF.

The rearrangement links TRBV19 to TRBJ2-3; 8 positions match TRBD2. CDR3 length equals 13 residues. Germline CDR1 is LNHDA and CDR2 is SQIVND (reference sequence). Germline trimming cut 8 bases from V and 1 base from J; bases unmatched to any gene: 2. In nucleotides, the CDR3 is TGTGCCAGTGAACTAGCGGGCACAGATACGCAGTATTTT. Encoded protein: CASELAGTDTQYF.

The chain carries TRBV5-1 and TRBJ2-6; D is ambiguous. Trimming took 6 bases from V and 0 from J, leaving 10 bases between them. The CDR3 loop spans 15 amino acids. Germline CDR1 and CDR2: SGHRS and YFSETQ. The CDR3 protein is CASTSGDSGANVLTF. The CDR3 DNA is TGCGCCAGCACATCCGGTGACTCTGGGGCCAACGTCCTGACTTTC. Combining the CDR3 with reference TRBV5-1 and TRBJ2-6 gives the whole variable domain KAGVTQTPRYLIKTRGQQVTLSCSPISGHRSVSWYQQTPGQGLQFLFEYFSETQRNKGNFPGRFSGRQFSNSRSEMNVSTLELGDSALYLCASTSGDSGANVLTFGAGSRLTVL.

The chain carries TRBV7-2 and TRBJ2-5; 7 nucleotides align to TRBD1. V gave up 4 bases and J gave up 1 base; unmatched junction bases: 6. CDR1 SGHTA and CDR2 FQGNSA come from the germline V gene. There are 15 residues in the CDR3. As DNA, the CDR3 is TGTGCCAGCAGCTGGACGGGACAGATCCAAGAGACCCAGTACTTC. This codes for CASSWTGQIQETQYF.

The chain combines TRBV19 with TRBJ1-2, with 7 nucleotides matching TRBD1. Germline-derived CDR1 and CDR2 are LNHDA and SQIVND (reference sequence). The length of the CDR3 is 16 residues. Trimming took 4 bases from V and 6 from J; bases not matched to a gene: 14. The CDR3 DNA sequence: TGTGCCAGTAGTACCGCGGGGGGCAGGGGGAAGGATGGCTACACCTTC. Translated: CASSTAGGRGKDGYTF.

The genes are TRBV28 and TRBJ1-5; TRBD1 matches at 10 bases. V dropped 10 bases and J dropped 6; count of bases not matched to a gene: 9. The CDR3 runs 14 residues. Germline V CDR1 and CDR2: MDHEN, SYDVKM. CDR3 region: CATKAGTGVQPQHF. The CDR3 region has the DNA TGTGCCACCAAAGCCGGGACAGGGGTTCAGCCCCAGCATTTT. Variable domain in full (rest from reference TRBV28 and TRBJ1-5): DVKVTQSSRYLVKRTGEKVFLECVQDMDHENMFWYRQDPGLGLRLIYFSYDVKMKEKGDIPEGYSVSREKKERFSLILESASTNQTSMYLCATKAGTGVQPQHFGDGTRLSIL.

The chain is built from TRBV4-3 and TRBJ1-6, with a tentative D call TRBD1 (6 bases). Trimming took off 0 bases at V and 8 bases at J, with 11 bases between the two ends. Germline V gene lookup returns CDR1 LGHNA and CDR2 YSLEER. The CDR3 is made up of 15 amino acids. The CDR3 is CASSQDQGPDSPLHF. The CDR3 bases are TGCGCCAGCAGCCAAGACCAGGGGCCAGATTCACCCCTCCACTTT.

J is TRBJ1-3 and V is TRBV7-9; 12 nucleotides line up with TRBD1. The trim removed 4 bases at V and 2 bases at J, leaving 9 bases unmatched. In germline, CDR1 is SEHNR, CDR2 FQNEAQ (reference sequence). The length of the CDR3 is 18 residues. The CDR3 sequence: CASSWRTGTGGPGNTIYF. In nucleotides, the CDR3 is TGTGCCAGCAGCTGGCGAACCGGGACAGGGGGCCCTGGAAACACCATATATTTT.

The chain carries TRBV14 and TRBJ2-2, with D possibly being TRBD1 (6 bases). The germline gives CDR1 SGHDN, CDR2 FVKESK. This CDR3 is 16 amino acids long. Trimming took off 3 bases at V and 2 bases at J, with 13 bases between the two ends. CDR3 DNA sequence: TGTGCCAGCAGCCACCTTCAAGGGGGTAACACCGGGGAGCTGTTTTTT. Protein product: CASSHLQGGNTGELFF. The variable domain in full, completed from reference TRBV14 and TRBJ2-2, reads EAGVTQFPSHSVIEKGQTVTLRCDPISGHDNLYWYRRVMGKEIKFLLHFVKESKQDESGMPNNRFLAERTGGTYSTLKVQPAELEDSGVYFCASSHLQGGNTGELFFGEGSRLTVL.

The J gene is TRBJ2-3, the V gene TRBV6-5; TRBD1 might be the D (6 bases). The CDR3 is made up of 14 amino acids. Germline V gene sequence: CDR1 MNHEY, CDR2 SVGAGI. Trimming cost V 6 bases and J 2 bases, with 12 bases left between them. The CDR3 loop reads CASRGHPPTDTQYF. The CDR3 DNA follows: TGTGCCAGCAGGGGACACCCGCCCACAGATACGCAGTATTTT.

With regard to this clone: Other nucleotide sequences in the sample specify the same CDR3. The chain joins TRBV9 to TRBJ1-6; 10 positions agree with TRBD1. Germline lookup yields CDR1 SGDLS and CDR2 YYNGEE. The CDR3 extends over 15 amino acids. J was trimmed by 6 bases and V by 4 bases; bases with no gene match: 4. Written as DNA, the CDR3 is TGTGCCAGCAGCACGCGGACAGGGGGTAATTCACCCCTCCACTTT. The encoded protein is CASSTRTGGNSPLHF.

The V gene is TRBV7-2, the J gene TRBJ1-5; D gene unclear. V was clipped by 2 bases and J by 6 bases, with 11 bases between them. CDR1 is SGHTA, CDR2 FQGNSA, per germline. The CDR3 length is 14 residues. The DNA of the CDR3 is TGTGCCAGCAGCTTAAGTTCGGGGATTCAGCCCCAGCATTTT. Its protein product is CASSLSSGIQPQHF.

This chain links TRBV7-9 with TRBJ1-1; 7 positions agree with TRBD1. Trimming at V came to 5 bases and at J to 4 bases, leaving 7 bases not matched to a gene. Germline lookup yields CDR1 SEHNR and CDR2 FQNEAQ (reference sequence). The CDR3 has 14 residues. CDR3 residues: CASSPYDRVTEAFF. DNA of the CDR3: TGTGCCAGCAGCCCATATGACAGGGTCACTGAAGCTTTCTTT.

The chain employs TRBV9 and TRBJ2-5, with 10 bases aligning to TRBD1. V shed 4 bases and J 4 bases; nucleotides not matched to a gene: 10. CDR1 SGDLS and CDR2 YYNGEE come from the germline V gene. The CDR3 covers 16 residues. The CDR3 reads CASSPQGTGVPETQYF. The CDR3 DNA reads TGTGCCAGCAGCCCCCAGGGGACAGGGGTTCCAGAGACCCAGTACTTC.

The CDR3 DNA follows: TGTGCCAGCAGCTTAGCATCGGGGCAGGGGTTCAATAAGGGGAGAATGAACACTGAAGCTTTCTTT. Protein sequence: CASSLASGQGFNKGRMNTEAFF. The chain couples TRBV7-8 to TRBJ1-1; tentatively, D is TRBD1 (6 bases). Per germline, CDR1 SGHVS and CDR2 FQNEAQ. The CDR3 extends over 22 amino acids. V was clipped by 0 bases and J by 0 bases, with 29 bases between them.

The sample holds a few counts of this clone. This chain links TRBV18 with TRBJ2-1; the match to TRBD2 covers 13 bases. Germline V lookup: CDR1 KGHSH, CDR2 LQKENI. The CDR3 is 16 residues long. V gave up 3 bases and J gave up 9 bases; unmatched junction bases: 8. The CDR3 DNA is TGTGCCAGCTCACCGGGACTAGCGGGGATCGTTGGTGAGCAGTTCTTC. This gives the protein CASSPGLAGIVGEQFF.

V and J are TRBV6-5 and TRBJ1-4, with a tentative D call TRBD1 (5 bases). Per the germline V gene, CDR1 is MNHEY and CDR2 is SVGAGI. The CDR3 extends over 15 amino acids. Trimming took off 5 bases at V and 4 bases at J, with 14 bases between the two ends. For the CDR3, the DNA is TGTGCCAGCAGTCCGCGGGACGGGGATAATGAAAAACTGTTTTTT. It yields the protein CASSPRDGDNEKLFF.

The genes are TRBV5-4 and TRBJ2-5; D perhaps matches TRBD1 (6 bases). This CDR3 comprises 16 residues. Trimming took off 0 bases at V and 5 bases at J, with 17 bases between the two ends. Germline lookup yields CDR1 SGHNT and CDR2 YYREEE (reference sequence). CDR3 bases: TGTGCCAGCAGCTTGGCAGTCCAGGGGATGGGGGAGACCCAGTACTTC. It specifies CASSLAVQGMGETQYF.

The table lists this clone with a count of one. The CDR3 nucleotides read TGCAGCGACCTAAGCCCGCCTGGCTACACCTTC. Protein sequence: CSDLSPPGYTF. The chain joins TRBV29-1 to TRBJ1-2; D is unclear. The CDR3 consists of 11 residues. Trimming pared 7 bases from V and 7 bases from J, leaving 13 bases between. Germline V gene data show CDR1 as SQVTM and CDR2 as ANQGSEA. Complete variable domain (other parts from reference TRBV29-1 and TRBJ1-2): SAVISQKPSRDICQRGTSLTIQCQVDSQVTMMFWYRQQPGQSLTLIATANQGSEATYESGFVIDKFPISRPNLTFSTLTVSNMSPEDSSIYLCSDLSPPGYTFGSGTRLTVV.

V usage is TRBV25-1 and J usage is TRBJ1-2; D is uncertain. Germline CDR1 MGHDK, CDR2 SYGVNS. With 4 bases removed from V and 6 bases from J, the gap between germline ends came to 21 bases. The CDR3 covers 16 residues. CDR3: CASSGSLGGDANGYTF. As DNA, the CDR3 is TGTGCCAGCAGTGGGTCGTTAGGCGGGGATGCGAATGGCTACACCTTC.

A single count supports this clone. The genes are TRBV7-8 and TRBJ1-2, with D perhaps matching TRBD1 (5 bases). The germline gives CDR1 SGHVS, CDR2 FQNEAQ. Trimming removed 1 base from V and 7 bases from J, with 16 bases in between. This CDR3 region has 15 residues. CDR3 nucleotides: TGTGCCAGCAGCTTAGGAGTCCTAGGGGTGGGTGGCTACACCTTC. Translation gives CASSLGVLGVGGYTF.